This T cell receptor (beta chain) was documented in a study of blood T cell repertoires in COVID-19. Study information: In each case, the material was cDNA or gDNA derived from T cells, B-cell-depleted T cells, or PBMCs.

Germline V gene lookup returns CDR1 MDHEN and CDR2 SYDVKM. Between the trimmed V and J ends, which lost 4 bases and 0 bases, there was a span of 9 bases. CDR3 length: 15 residues. Sequencing used immunoSEQ multiplex PCR; TCRdb keeps in-frame clones, though not all of them. This sample yields about 170,000 clones, of which over 75% are seen a single time; approximately 0.77% belongs to the top ten. The sample comprised PBMCs or T cells enriched from blood (not recorded which). The V gene is TRBV28, the J gene TRBJ1-4; D is uncertain. The clonotype was recovered from a woman younger than 30 who had recovered from COVID-19. The CDR3 loop is CASSSPYTTNEKLFF. CDR3 sequence (DNA): TGTGCCAGCAGTTCCCCCTATACAACTAATGAAAAACTGTTTTTT.